Below are 19 T cell receptor beta chains sequenced from a single sample in a study of T cells after somatic rescue of genetic block. Assay: immunoSEQ multiplex PCR; the TCRdb copy retains only in-frame clones and omits some. In the table there are 70,000 or so clones, about 90% of which are singletons. The sample was peripheral blood mononuclear cells (PBMCs). The origin of the receptors is a middle-aged man.

The genes are TRBV11-3 and TRBJ2-2, with 7 bases lining up with TRBD2. The CDR3 is made up of 15 amino acids. The J segment lost 4 bases and the V segment lost 3 bases, leaving 5 bases of the junction unmatched. Germline V CDR1 and CDR2: SGHNT, YENEEA. This CDR3 reads CASSFGTTGTGELFF. The CDR3 nucleotides are TGTGCCAGCAGCTTCGGGACTACGGGCACCGGGGAGCTGTTTTTT.

The chain carries TRBV5-4 and TRBJ2-3, with no clear D. The CDR3 is 15 amino acids. The V end was cut by 0 bases, the J end by 9 bases, with 17 bases between. In germline, CDR1 is SGHNT, CDR2 YYREEE (reference sequence). CDR3 residues: CASSLDPLEMNTQYF. CDR3 nucleotide sequence: TGTGCCAGCAGCTTGGATCCGCTAGAGATGAACACGCAGTATTTT.

On this clone: This sample also contains other DNA sequences that code for the same CDR3. The genes are TRBV15 and TRBJ2-7; D is unresolved. This CDR3 comprises 12 residues. The germline gives CDR1 LNHNV, CDR2 YYDKDF (reference sequence). V was pared by 0 bases and J by 5 bases, with 5 bases between. The CDR3 sequence is CATSRDEDEQYF. The CDR3 DNA reads TGTGCCACCAGCAGAGATGAGGACGAGCAGTACTTC.

The CDR3 bases are TGCGCCAGCAGCTTGCGGGCTGTCTACAATGAGCAGTTCTTC. Its protein is CASSLRAVYNEQFF. This chain connects TRBV5-1 to TRBJ2-1; the D is unclear. The germline CDR1 and CDR2 sequences are SGHRS and YFSETQ. This CDR3 contains 14 residues. V dropped 1 base and J dropped 3 bases, with 8 bases sitting between them.

The chain couples TRBV9 to TRBJ2-3; no definite D call. V was pared by 0 bases and J by 2 bases, with 7 bases between. Germline-derived CDR1 and CDR2 are SGDLS and YYNGEE. The CDR3 is made up of 14 amino acids. Written as DNA, the CDR3 is TGTGCCAGCAGCGTAGAGACAAACACAGATACGCAGTATTTT. It translates to CASSVETNTDTQYF.

The V and J genes are TRBV4-3 and TRBJ2-2; no firm D call. Germline V gene lookup returns CDR1 LGHNA and CDR2 YSLEER. Trimming removed 2 bases at V and 1 base at J, with 5 bases between. The CDR3 is made up of 14 amino acids. CDR3 loop: CASSQYRNTGELFF. In nucleotides, the CDR3 is TGCGCCAGCAGCCAATACAGGAACACCGGGGAGCTGTTTTTT.

V is TRBV6-5 and J is TRBJ2-2, with D unresolved. V gave up 6 bases and J gave up 0 bases, with 2 bases separating them. Germline lookup yields CDR1 MNHEY and CDR2 SVGAGI. CDR3 length: 12 amino acids. In nucleotides, the CDR3 is TGTGCCAGCAGGGCGAACACCGGGGAGCTGTTTTTT. Protein: CASRANTGELFF.

This chain joins TRBV30 and TRBJ2-2; maybe TRBD1 (6 bases). The V end lost 4 bases, the J end lost 4 bases, and 7 bases lay between the germline ends. CDR3 length equals 12 residues. Germline assignment: CDR1 GTSNPN and CDR2 SVGIG (reference sequence). CDR3 protein: CAWNRATGELFF. The CDR3 DNA sequence: TGTGCCTGGAACAGGGCCACCGGGGAGCTGTTTTTT.

Points on this clone: Distinct nucleotide sequences in the sample also encode this CDR3. This chain connects TRBV6-5 to TRBJ2-7, with 8 nucleotides matching TRBD1. The CDR3 sequence is 14 residues long. The germline V gene encodes CDR1 MNHEY and CDR2 SVGAGI. J was trimmed by 3 bases and V by 5 bases; bases with no gene match: 6. CDR3 region: CASSPRTGSYEQYF. The CDR3 DNA reads as TGTGCCAGCAGTCCAAGGACAGGGAGCTACGAGCAGTACTTC.

The V and J genes are TRBV11-2 and TRBJ1-6; unclear D gene. The germline V gene encodes CDR1 SGHAT and CDR2 FQNNGV. V was clipped by 6 bases and J by 0 bases, with 9 bases between them. CDR3 length equals 15 residues. The CDR3 DNA is TGTGCCAGCAGTCCTGGGAACTCCTATAATTCACCCCTCCACTTT. This gives the protein CASSPGNSYNSPLHF.

The table lists this clone with a count of one. V usage is TRBV6-6 and J usage is TRBJ2-7; D may be TRBD1 (5 bases). The germline V gene has CDR1 MNHNY and CDR2 SVGAGI (reference sequence). The CDR3 extends over 12 amino acids. Trimming shortened V by 6 bases and J by 6 bases, and 12 bases separated the two germline ends. CDR3 residues: CASSPVRGEQYF. The CDR3 DNA is TGTGCCAGCAGCCCTGTAAGGGGCGAGCAGTACTTC.

This chain connects TRBV5-5 to TRBJ2-7; D remains ambiguous. The V gene's germline CDR1 is SGHKS and CDR2 YYEKEE (reference sequence). With 0 bases removed from V and 2 bases from J, the gap between germline ends came to 12 bases. The CDR3 extends over 15 amino acids. This CDR3 is CASSLEPPLTYEQYF. The DNA for the CDR3 is TGTGCCAGCAGCTTGGAACCCCCCCTCACCTACGAGCAGTACTTC.

V usage is TRBV2 and J usage is TRBJ2-1; 9 positions match TRBD2. The CDR3 spans 15 residues. CDR1 and CDR2 from the germline V gene are SNHLY and FYNNEI. With 5 bases clipped from V and 10 bases from J, the junction kept 12 bases outside the gene matches. The CDR3 region is CASSLAGEAVWEQFF. CDR3 nucleotides: TGTGCCAGCAGTTTAGCGGGAGAGGCAGTTTGGGAGCAGTTCTTC.

The rearrangement joins TRBV7-9 to TRBJ2-6; no firm D call. Germline lookup yields CDR1 SEHNR and CDR2 FQNEAQ (reference sequence). The V gene lost 5 bases and the J gene lost 0 bases, with 11 bases spanning the gap. The CDR3 spans 16 residues. CDR3 sequence reads: CASSMGPHSGANVLTF. The DNA for the CDR3 is TGTGCCAGCAGCATGGGCCCGCACTCTGGGGCCAACGTCCTGACTTTC.

V usage is TRBV6-5 and J usage is TRBJ1-6; D is perhaps TRBD1 (5 bases). This CDR3 has 12 residues. In germline, CDR1 is MNHEY, CDR2 SVGAGI. The V gene lost 0 bases and the J gene lost 13 bases, with 7 bases spanning the gap. The CDR3 DNA reads as TGTGCCAGCAGTTACTCGGGACGGCCCCTCCACTTT. As protein: CASSYSGRPLHF.

The J gene is TRBJ1-2, the V gene TRBV6-4; 9 positions match TRBD1. J lost 7 bases, V lost 1 base, and 4 bases had no gene match. The CDR3 is 14 amino acids. The germline V gene has CDR1 MRHNA and CDR2 SNTAGT. The CDR3 region is CASSDLQGAGGYTF. The CDR3 DNA sequence: TGTGCCAGCAGTGACTTACAGGGGGCAGGTGGCTACACCTTC.

The V and J genes are TRBV7-9 and TRBJ2-5; 8 bases match TRBD2. Germline V CDR1 and CDR2: SEHNR, FQNEAQ (reference sequence). Trimming removed 5 bases from V and 2 bases from J; junction bases left unmatched: 7. The CDR3 totals 15 residues. The CDR3 DNA reads as TGTGCCAGCAGCCCCGGGGTAGCGGGGCAAGAGACCCAGTACTTC. This translates into CASSPGVAGQETQYF.

This rearrangement joins TRBV7-3 to TRBJ2-7; D is possibly TRBD1 (6 bases). This CDR3 is built from 14 residues. The germline V and J ends were trimmed by 5 bases and 6 bases, with 17 bases remaining between them. The germline V gene has CDR1 SGHTA and CDR2 FQGTGA. CDR3: CASSVKGQNREQYF. CDR3 DNA: TGTGCCAGCAGCGTAAAAGGACAGAATCGCGAGCAGTACTTC.

V usage is TRBV28 and J usage is TRBJ2-3, with no clear D. V was clipped by 3 bases and J by 4 bases, with 8 bases between them. CDR1 MDHEN and CDR2 SYDVKM come from the germline V gene. The CDR3 length is 13 residues. CDR3 bases: TGTGCCAGCAGTTTCGAGGTCCCAGATACGCAGTATTTT. This sequence encodes CASSFEVPDTQYF.